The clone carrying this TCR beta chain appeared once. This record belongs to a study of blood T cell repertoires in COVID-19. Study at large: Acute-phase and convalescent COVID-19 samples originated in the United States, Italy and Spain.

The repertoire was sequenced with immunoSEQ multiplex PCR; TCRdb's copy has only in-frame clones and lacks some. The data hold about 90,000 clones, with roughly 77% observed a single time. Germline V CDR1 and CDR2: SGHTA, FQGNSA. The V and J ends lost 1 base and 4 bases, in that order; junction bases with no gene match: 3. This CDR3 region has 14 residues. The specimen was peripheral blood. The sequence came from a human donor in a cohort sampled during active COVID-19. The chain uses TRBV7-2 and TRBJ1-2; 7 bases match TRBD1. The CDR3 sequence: CASSLGRQGYGYTF. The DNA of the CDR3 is TGTGCCAGCAGCTTAGGGCGACAGGGCTATGGCTACACCTTC.